This is a list of T cell receptor beta chains from one sample in a study of cytomegalovirus exposure and HLA in healthy donors. Profiling relied on immunoSEQ multiplex PCR, and the TCRdb table lists in-frame clones only, not all of them. The table lists around 150,000 clones, roughly 96% of them singletons. Specimen: PBMCs. These receptors all stem from a woman younger than 30 in good health and CMV-seronegative. CDR3s include the opening cysteine and the closing phenylalanine or tryptophan. The D gene is left open where the match is weak. Size tells how often a clone was seen (once, few, many) or the class of an expanded clone, and some rows leave it out.

>-|-|TRBJ2-2|TRBV4-2
TGTGCCAGCAGCCAAGAAATCGGGTACACCGGGGAGCTGTTTTTT
CASSQEIGYTGELFF
>TRBD2|once|TRBJ2-1|TRBV9
TGTGCCAGCAGCGTGAGACTAGCAGGCTACAATGAGCAGTTCTTC
CASSVRLAGYNEQFF
>TRBD1|-|TRBJ1-5|TRBV5-6
TGTGCCAGCAGCTGGGGACAGATGAATCAGCCCCAGCATTTT
CASSWGQMNQPQHF
>-|-|TRBJ1-5|TRBV11-3
TGTGCCAGCAGCTCTAGTATAGTGGGAGAGCCCCAGCATTTT
CASSSSIVGEPQHF
>-|-|TRBJ2-3|TRBV6-6
TGTGCCAGCAGTTACTGGACCCCGAACAGGGAAAATACGCAGTATTTT
CASSYWTPNRENTQYF
>-|once|TRBJ2-1|TRBV19
TGTGCCAGTAGTACCTCGATCGGTTTCTCCTACAATGAGCAGTTCTTC
CASSTSIGFSYNEQFF
>TRBD2|once|TRBJ2-1|TRBV4-1
TGCGCCAGCTCCTTAGTCTCCGGGACTACCTACAATGAGCAGTTCTTC
CASSLVSGTTYNEQFF
>-|-|TRBJ1-3|TRBV5-1
TGCGCCAGCAGTGTGGGGGGGTCTGGAAACACCATATATTTT
CASSVGGSGNTIYF
>TRBD2|-|TRBJ2-5|TRBV7-2
TGTGCCAGCAGCTTACGGACTAGCTTCCAAGAGACCCAGTACTTC
CASSLRTSFQETQYF
>TRBD2|-|TRBJ2-1|TRBV9
TGTGCCAGCAGCCTAAGCGGGGGGGGGTACAATGAGCAGTTCTTC
CASSLSGGGYNEQFF
>-|-|TRBJ1-1|TRBV6-6
TGTGCCACAAGACCGGGATTTTATGGAGCTTTCTTT
CATRPGFYGAFF
>TRBD1|-|TRBJ2-2|TRBV7-2
TGTGCCAGCAGCGAAAAACAGGGGTCTCCGGGGGAGCTGTTTTTT
CASSEKQGSPGELFF